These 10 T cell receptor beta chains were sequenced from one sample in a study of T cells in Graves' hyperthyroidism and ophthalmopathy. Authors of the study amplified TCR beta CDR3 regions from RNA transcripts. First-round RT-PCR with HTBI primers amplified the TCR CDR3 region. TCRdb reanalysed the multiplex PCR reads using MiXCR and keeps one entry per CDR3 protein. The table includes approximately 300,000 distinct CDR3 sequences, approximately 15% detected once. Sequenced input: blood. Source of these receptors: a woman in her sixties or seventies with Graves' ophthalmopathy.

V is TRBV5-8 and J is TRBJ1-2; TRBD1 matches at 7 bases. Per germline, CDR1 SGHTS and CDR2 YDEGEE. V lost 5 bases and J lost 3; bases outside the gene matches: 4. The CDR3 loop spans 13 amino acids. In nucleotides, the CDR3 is TGTGCCAGCAGAAAAACAGGGGACTATGGCTACACCTTC. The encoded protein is CASRKTGDYGYTF.

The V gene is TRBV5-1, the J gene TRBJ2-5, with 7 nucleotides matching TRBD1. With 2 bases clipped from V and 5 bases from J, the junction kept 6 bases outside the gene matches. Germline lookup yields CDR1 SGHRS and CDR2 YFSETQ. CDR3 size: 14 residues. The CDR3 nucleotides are TGCGCCAGCAGCTTTGAGGGGGCTTTGGAGACCCAGTACTTC. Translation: CASSFEGALETQYF.

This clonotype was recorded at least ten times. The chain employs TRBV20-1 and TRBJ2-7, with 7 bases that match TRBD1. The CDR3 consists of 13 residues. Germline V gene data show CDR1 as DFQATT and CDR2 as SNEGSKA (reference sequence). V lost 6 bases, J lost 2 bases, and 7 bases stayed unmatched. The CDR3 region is CSAETGYTYEQYF. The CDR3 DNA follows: TGCAGTGCCGAGACAGGGTATACCTACGAGCAGTACTTC.

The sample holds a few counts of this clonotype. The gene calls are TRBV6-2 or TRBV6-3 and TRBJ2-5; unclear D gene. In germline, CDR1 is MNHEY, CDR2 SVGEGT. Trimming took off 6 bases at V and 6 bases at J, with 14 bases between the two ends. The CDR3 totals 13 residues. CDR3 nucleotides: TGTGCCAGCAGACTCGACACTTTCCAGACCCAGTACTTC. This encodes CASRLDTFQTQYF.

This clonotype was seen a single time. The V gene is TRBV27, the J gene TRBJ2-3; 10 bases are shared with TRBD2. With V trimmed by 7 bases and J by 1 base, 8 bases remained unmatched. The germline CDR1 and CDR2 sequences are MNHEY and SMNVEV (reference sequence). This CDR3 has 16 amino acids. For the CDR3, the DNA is TGTGCCAGCAAGGGGCTAGCGGGAGCCGGCACAGATACGCAGTATTTT. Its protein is CASKGLAGAGTDTQYF.

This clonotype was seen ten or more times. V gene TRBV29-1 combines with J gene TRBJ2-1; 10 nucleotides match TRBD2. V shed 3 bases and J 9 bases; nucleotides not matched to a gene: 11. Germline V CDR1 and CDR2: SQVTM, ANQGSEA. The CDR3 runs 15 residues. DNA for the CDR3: TGCAGCGTTGAGGCGCTAGCGGGAGAATGGGGTGAGCAGTTCTTC. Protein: CSVEALAGEWGEQFF.

CDR3 protein: CSARDSLHNEQFF. As DNA, the CDR3 is TGCAGTGCTCGGGACTCATTACACAATGAGCAGTTCTTC. The V gene is TRBV20-1, the J gene TRBJ2-1; D is perhaps TRBD2 (6 bases). There are 13 residues in the CDR3. Trimming stripped 5 bases from V and 5 bases from J, with 13 bases between. The germline gives CDR1 DFQATT, CDR2 SNEGSKA (reference sequence).

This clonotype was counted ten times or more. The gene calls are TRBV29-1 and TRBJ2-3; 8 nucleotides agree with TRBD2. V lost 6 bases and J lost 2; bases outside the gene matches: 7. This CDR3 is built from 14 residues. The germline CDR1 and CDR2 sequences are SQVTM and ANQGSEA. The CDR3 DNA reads TGCAGCGTGGAGCGGGAGACCGCCACAGATACGCAGTATTTT. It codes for CSVERETATDTQYF.

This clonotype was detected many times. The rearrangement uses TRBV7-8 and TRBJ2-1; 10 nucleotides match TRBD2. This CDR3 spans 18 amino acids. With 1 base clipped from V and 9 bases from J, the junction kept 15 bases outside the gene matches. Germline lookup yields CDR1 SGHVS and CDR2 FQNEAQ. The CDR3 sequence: CASSLDFLASGREGEQFF. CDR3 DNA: TGTGCCAGCAGCTTAGATTTTCTGGCTAGCGGGAGAGAGGGTGAGCAGTTCTTC.

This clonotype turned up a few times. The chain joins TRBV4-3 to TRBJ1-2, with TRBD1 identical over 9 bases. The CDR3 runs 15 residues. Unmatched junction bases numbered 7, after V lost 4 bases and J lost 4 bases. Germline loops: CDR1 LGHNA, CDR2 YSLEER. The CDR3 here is CASSPLTGGGYGYTF. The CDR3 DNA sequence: TGCGCCAGCAGCCCACTTACAGGGGGCGGCTATGGCTACACCTTC.